One TCR beta chain is described in this entry. Its binding antigen is unknown. Base qualities are missing; no much larger clone stands one base away. Genomic DNA was extracted from sorted cells for sequencing of the TCRbeta CDR3 region. The immunoSEQ Assay was used for sequencing of TCRbeta CDR3 regions. Held by TCRdb, this immuneACCESS table contains in-frame sequences only and omits some clones. Under half of the omission traces to an unresolved V gene where checked; the cause of the rest is unknown. The sample includes 20,000 to 25,000 clones, with around 86% observed a single time. Just over 20% of the sample is taken by the ten largest. Via the germline V gene, CDR1 is LGHNA and CDR2 YNFKEQ. V gives up 6 bases and J gives up 0 bases, and the segment between their germline ends measures 12 bases. Counted from cysteine to phenylalanine, this CDR3 has 15 amino acids. The sequence is cut down to CDR3 DNA, 45 bases in frame from base 1.

This sample was included in a study of OX40 agonist ivuxolimab in advanced cancers. Broadly, across the study: Ivuxolimab was an agonistic, fully human IgG2 monoclonal antibody directed against OX40 (CD134), a costimulatory receptor. Intravenous ivuxolimab was administered to patients every 2 weeks at six dose levels: 0.01, 0.1, 0.3, 1.5, 3 and 10 mg/kg. Of the approximately 53 patients in dose escalation, about 20 had hepatocellular carcinoma, approximately 15 had melanoma, 9 had renal cell carcinoma and 9 had head and neck cancer. In the dose-escalation cohort, 65% to 85% of patients were male, and the mean age was 60 years with a range of roughly 20 to 79. Patients were allowed to have had prior anti-PD-1, anti-PD-L1 or anti-CTLA-4 therapy, and roughly two fifths of the dose-escalation patients had been treated with checkpoint inhibitors. Three dose-escalation patients achieved partial responses, one with hepatocellular carcinoma and two with cutaneous melanoma. Peripheral TCRbeta sequencing was intended to test whether TCR sequence diversity was altered and clonal T-cell expansion was caused by ivuxolimab. The paper describes the monotherapy dose-escalation part (N of about 54 patients) of the phase I trial of ivuxolimab. What the study reported, not specific to this receptor: Low levels of normalized T-cell clonal expansion were also seen in some nonresponding patients. Antigen specificity was not determined for the clonally expanded peripheral T cells. After ivuxolimab, more expanded clones were found on average in CD8+ T cells than in CD4+ T cells. At doses of 0.1 to 3.0 mg/kg, clonal expansion of both CD4+ and CD8+ blood T cells was observed from baseline to week 6. Partial responders in the 0.1-3.0 mg/kg groups had among the lowest normalized peripheral clonal expansion, especially among CD8+ T cells.

The trial excluded patients who had a history of autoimmune disease or who were on systemic immunosuppression. Peripheral blood for TCR sequencing was collected from all dose cohorts at baseline, on cycle 4 day 1, and on cycle 7 day 1. Samples came from an open-label, multicenter, first-in-human phase I dose-escalation trial of ivuxolimab. Adults with locally advanced or metastatic melanoma, renal cell, hepatocellular, or head and neck squamous cell carcinoma were enrolled in the trial. Before TCR sequencing, CD4+ T cells and CD8+ T cells from peripheral blood were sorted into separate populations.

The chain couples TRBV4-2 to TRBJ1-5, with a tentative D gene TRBD1 over 5 matching bases. Sample: CD4+ or CD8+ T cells sorted from blood, taken in a trial of the OX40 agonist ivuxolimab. This receptor was identified in an adult with an advanced solid tumor such as melanoma, head and neck, liver or kidney cancer. This receptor has the CDR3 CASSLQEHSNQPQHF. The nucleotide sequence is given as TGTGCCAGCAGTCTACAGGAGCATAGCAATCAGCCCCAGCATTTT.